This T cell receptor (beta chain) was sequenced during a study of breast tumors, draining lymph nodes, adjacent tissues. TCRdb re-derived calls from the multiplex PCR reads in MiXCR, one entry per CDR3 protein. The sample comprises some 150,000 distinct CDR3 sequences, around 35% of which are singletons, and 3% to 4% rests with the top ten. Notes on the study in general: Findings are consistent with lymph node origin and intratumoral expansion of most tumor T cells.

The lymph nodes were axillary draining lymph nodes from breast cancer patients. This clonotype was observed at least ten times. Its specificity is unknown. The V end lost 3 bases, the J end lost 3 bases, and 12 bases lay between the germline ends. Germline V gene lookup returns CDR1 SGDLS and CDR2 YYNGEE. The CDR3 contains 15 residues. What was sequenced was axillary lymph node tissue. V is TRBV9 and J is TRBJ1-4; D may be TRBD1 (5 bases). This sequence originates from a female donor with breast cancer. Some clones in this sample may be carry-over from other donors' samples. CDR3 residues: CASSADQGPNEKLFF. CDR3 coding DNA: TGTGCCAGCAGCGCCGATCAGGGACCTAATGAAAAACTGTTTTTT.